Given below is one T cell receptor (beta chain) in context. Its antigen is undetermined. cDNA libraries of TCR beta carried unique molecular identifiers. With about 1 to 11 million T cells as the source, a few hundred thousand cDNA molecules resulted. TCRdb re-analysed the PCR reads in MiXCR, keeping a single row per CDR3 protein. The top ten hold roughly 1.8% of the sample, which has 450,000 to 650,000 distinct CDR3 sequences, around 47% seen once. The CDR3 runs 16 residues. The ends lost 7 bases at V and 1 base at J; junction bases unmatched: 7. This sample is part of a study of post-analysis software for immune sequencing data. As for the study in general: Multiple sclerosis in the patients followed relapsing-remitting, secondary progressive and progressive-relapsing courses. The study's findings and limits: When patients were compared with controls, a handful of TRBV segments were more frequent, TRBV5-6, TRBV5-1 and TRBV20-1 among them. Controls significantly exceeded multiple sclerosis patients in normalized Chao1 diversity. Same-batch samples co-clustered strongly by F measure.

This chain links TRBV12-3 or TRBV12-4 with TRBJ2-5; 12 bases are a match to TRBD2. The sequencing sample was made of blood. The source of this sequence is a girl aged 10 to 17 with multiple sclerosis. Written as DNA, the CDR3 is TGTGCCAGCACCTACGGGACTAGCGGGCGCCAAGAGACCCAGTACTTC. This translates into CASTYGTSGRQETQYF.